Presented here are 2 T cell receptor beta chains from one specimen sequenced in a study of T-cell reconstitution after alpha-beta-depleted transplantation in children. Preparing the TCRbeta library involved the use of unique molecular identifiers. One entry per CDR3 protein, called by TCRdb with MiXCR from the PCR reads. The table has more than 90,000 distinct CDR3 sequences, 6.5% to 8.5% seen once. Source: PBMCs from the stem cell graft donor, taken from the stem cell graft. The receptors originated from a human donor who donated a stem cell graft to a child with congenital amegakaryocytic thrombocytopenia.

In its sample, this clonotype was seen many times. The chain joins TRBV20-1 to TRBJ1-2; D remains ambiguous. Trimming removed 2 bases at V and 1 base at J, with 14 bases between. The CDR3 extends over 15 amino acids. The germline gives CDR1 DFQATT, CDR2 SNEGSKA (reference sequence). The CDR3 is CSARTVARLNYGYTF. The CDR3 DNA reads as TGCAGTGCTAGAACGGTAGCTAGACTTAACTATGGCTACACCTTC.

The rearrangement links TRBV23-1 to TRBJ2-3; D not resolved. TRBV23-1 belongs to the ORF category, with a function that is uncertain. V was clipped by 8 bases and J by 6 bases, with 12 bases between them. The CDR3 contains 12 residues. This CDR3 is CASDSLRDTQYF. The CDR3 bases are TGCGCCAGCGACTCCCTGCGGGATACGCAGTATTTT.